The next 15 T cell receptor beta chains were all read from a single sample in a study of blood T cell repertoires in COVID-19. Assay used: immunoSEQ multiplex PCR; TCRdb lists only in-frame clones, some missing. This sample has 15,000 to 20,000 clones, with approximately 93% found just once. The specimen was peripheral blood. The receptor set was obtained from a woman aged 45 to 65 with active COVID-19.

The chain carries TRBV3-1 (or the pseudogene TRBV3-2) and TRBJ2-7; 13 bases are shared with TRBD2. The V gene's germline CDR1 is LGHDT and CDR2 YNNKEL (reference sequence). The CDR3 is 15 amino acids. The V and J ends lost 4 bases and 2 bases, in that order; junction bases with no gene match: 2. The CDR3 reads CASSRGLAGPYEQYF. The CDR3 DNA sequence: TGTGCCAGCAGCCGGGGACTAGCGGGACCCTACGAGCAGTACTTC.

The CDR3 DNA sequence: TGTGCCACCAGTGATAACAGGGAAGAGACCCAGTACTTC. Its translation: CATSDNREETQYF. The rearrangement uses TRBV24-1 and TRBJ2-5; D might be TRBD1 (6 bases). CDR3 length: 13 amino acids. V dropped 3 bases and J dropped 3 bases, with 7 bases sitting between them. Germline V lookup: CDR1 KGHDR, CDR2 SFDVKD.

V is TRBV11-2 and J is TRBJ2-7, with a tentative D call TRBD2 (5 bases). This CDR3 is built from 18 residues. Per the germline V gene, CDR1 is SGHAT and CDR2 is FQNNGV. V dropped 0 bases and J dropped 11 bases, with 29 bases sitting between them. CDR3 protein: CASSLDPPTAVKRGIKYF. The CDR3 DNA reads TGTGCCAGCAGCTTAGACCCCCCTACCGCGGTAAAAAGAGGGATAAAGTACTTC.

The J gene is TRBJ2-7, the V gene TRBV5-8; D is uncertain. CDR1 is SGHTS, CDR2 YDEGEE, per germline. V lost 4 bases and J 1 base, leaving 3 bases between the germline ends. CDR3 length: 11 amino acids. CDR3 amino acids: CASSPSYEQYF. In nucleotides, the CDR3 is TGTGCCAGCAGCCCGTCCTACGAGCAGTACTTC.

The chain uses TRBV28 and TRBJ1-1; 10 nucleotides match TRBD1. Looked up from germline, CDR1 is MDHEN and CDR2 is SYDVKM. CDR3 length: 14 residues. V dropped 6 bases and J dropped 3; count of bases not matched to a gene: 4. Here the CDR3 reads CASREGQGHTEAFF. CDR3 coding DNA: TGTGCCAGCAGAGAGGGACAGGGGCACACTGAAGCTTTCTTT.

The rearrangement joins TRBV18 to TRBJ1-1, with a possible D match to TRBD1 (6 bases). V lost 3 bases, J lost 11 bases, and 16 bases lay in between. CDR1 and CDR2 from the germline V gene are KGHSH and LQKENI. The length of the CDR3 is 13 residues. The CDR3 loop is CASSPSLTGEAFF. CDR3 nucleotides: TGTGCCAGCTCACCTTCCCTGACAGGCGAGGCTTTCTTT.

The chain recombines TRBV5-1 with TRBJ1-1; TRBD1 aligns across 8 bases. The germline V gene has CDR1 SGHRS and CDR2 YFSETQ. J gave up 8 bases and V 1 base, and 7 bases lay outside the gene matches. The CDR3 covers 14 residues. The CDR3 sequence is CASSLQGTGAEAFF. In nucleotides, the CDR3 is TGCGCCAGCAGCTTGCAAGGGACAGGCGCCGAAGCTTTCTTT.

The J gene is TRBJ2-2, the V gene TRBV13, with TRBD1 identical over 8 bases. Germline assignment: CDR1 PRHDT and CDR2 FYEKMQ (reference sequence). V was clipped by 7 bases and J by 1 base; unmatched bases: 2. The CDR3 has 14 residues. The CDR3 region is CASTGQGNTGELFF. CDR3 nucleotide sequence: TGTGCCAGCACCGGACAGGGGAACACCGGGGAGCTGTTTTTT.

The chain is built from TRBV28 and TRBJ2-7; a possible D gene is TRBD1 (5 bases). CDR1 and CDR2 (germline): MDHEN, SYDVKM. The CDR3 spans 13 residues. Trimming removed 8 bases from V and 0 bases from J, with 11 bases in between. In DNA, the CDR3 is TGTGCCAGCTTTACAGGCAGCTCCTACGAGCAGTACTTC. It specifies CASFTGSSYEQYF.

The chain combines TRBV5-1 with TRBJ1-1, with 8 bases lining up with TRBD1. Germline CDR1 reads SGHRS; CDR2 reads YFSETQ. Trimming cost V 3 bases and J 2 bases; bases outside gene matches: 9. The CDR3 is made up of 16 amino acids. CDR3 residues: CASSSTQGAFNTEAFF. The CDR3 nucleotides are TGCGCCAGCAGCTCCACCCAGGGGGCGTTTAACACTGAAGCTTTCTTT.

The rearrangement uses TRBV28 and TRBJ2-5; 8 bases fit TRBD1. V lost 6 bases and J lost 6; bases outside the gene matches: 15. Germline CDR1 is MDHEN and CDR2 is SYDVKM. This CDR3 spans 16 amino acids. CDR3 bases: TGTGCCAGCAGCACCCCTGTGGGGCAGGGGGCGCAGACCCAGTACTTC. Its translation is CASSTPVGQGAQTQYF. The variable domain in full, with the rest retrieved from reference TRBV28 and TRBJ2-5, is DVKVTQSSRYLVKRTGEKVFLECVQDMDHENMFWYRQDPGLGLRLIYFSYDVKMKEKGDIPEGYSVSREKKERFSLILESASTNQTSMYLCASSTPVGQGAQTQYFGPGTRLLVL.

The chain uses TRBV14 and TRBJ2-5; TRBD2 might be the D (6 bases). The CDR3 spans 15 residues. V lost 0 bases, J lost 5 bases, and 13 bases lay in between. Germline CDR1 SGHDN, CDR2 FVKESK. CDR3 nucleotide sequence: TGTGCCAGCAGCCAAGAACTGGGAGCGGGCGAGACCCAGTACTTC. Translated: CASSQELGAGETQYF.

This chain connects TRBV6-5 to TRBJ1-4; 7 bases map to TRBD1. V dropped 9 bases and J dropped 6; count of bases not matched to a gene: 10. This CDR3 spans 14 amino acids. The germline V gene has CDR1 MNHEY and CDR2 SVGAGI. The CDR3 is CASQTGTEYEKLFF. The CDR3 coding sequence is TGTGCCAGTCAAACCGGGACAGAGTATGAAAAACTGTTTTTT.

In DNA form, the CDR3 reads TGTGCCAGCAGCCTCCCGGGACAGCGAGCTAACTATGGCTACACCTTC. Protein product: CASSLPGQRANYGYTF. The chain carries TRBV28 and TRBJ1-2, with TRBD1 matching over 7 bases. Germline V gene lookup returns CDR1 MDHEN and CDR2 SYDVKM. Germline trimming cut 6 bases from V and 0 bases from J; bases unmatched to any gene: 10. The CDR3 loop spans 16 amino acids.

The rearrangement joins TRBV19 to TRBJ2-1, with 9 positions matching TRBD2. Germline CDR1 is LNHDA and CDR2 is SQIVND (reference sequence). The CDR3 contains 16 residues. The junction had 7 bases not matched to a gene; V was cut back by 4 bases and J by 3 bases. The CDR3 DNA reads as TGTGCCAGTAGTACCAGCGGGAGGATTAGCTACAATGAGCAGTTCTTC. This sequence encodes CASSTSGRISYNEQFF.